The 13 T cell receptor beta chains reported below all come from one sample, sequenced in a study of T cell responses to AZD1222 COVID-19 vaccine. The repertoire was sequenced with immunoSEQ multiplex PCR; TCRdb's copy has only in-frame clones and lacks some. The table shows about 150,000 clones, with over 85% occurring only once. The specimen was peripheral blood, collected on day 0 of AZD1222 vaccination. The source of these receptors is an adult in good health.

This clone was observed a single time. The CDR3 sequence is CASSLVIQKGYTF. CDR3 sequence (DNA): TGTGCCAGCAGTTTAGTTATACAGAAGGGCTACACCTTC. The V and J genes are TRBV12-3 or TRBV12-4 and TRBJ1-2; no reliable D call. The germline V and J ends were trimmed by 1 base and 8 bases, with 11 bases remaining between them. The CDR3 is made up of 13 amino acids.

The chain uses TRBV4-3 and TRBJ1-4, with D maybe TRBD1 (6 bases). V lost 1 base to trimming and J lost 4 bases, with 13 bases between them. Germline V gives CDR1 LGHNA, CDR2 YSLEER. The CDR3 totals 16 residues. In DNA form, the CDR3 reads TGCGCCAGCAGCCAAGCGGGGGGCGGCGGTAATGAAAAACTGTTTTTT. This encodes CASSQAGGGGNEKLFF.

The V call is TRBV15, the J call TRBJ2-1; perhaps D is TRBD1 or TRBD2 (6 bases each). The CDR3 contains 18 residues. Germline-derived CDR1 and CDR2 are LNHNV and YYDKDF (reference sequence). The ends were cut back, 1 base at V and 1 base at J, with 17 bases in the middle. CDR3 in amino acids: CATSRGLRGVLSYNEQFF. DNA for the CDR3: TGTGCCACCAGCAGAGGCCTAAGGGGGGTTTTGTCCTACAATGAGCAGTTCTTC.

The CDR3 DNA follows: TGTGCCAGCTCCCCTAGCGGTTCAGCCTACGAGCAGTACTTC. Translating gives CASSPSGSAYEQYF. The chain couples TRBV27 to TRBJ2-7, with 7 bases matching TRBD2. The CDR3 loop spans 14 amino acids. With 8 bases clipped from V and 2 bases from J, the junction kept 9 bases outside the gene matches. Germline CDR1 and CDR2: MNHEY and SMNVEV (reference sequence).

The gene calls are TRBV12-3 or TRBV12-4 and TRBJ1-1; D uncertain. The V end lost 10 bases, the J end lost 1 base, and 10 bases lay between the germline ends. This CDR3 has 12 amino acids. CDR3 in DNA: TGTGCCATATTGGGTCCGAACACTGAAGCTTTCTTT. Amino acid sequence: CAILGPNTEAFF.

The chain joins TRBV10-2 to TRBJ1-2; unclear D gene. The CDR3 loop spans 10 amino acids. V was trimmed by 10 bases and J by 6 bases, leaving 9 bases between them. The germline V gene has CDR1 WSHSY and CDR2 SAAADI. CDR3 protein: CATRGDGYTF. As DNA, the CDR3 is TGCGCCACCCGCGGGGATGGCTACACCTTC.

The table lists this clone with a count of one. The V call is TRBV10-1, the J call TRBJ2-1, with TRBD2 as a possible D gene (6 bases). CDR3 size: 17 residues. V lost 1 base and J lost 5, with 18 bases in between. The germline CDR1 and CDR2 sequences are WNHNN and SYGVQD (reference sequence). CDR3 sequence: CASSEFVSGRPDNEQFF. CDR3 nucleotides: TGCGCCAGCAGTGAGTTTGTTAGCGGCCGCCCCGACAATGAGCAGTTCTTC.

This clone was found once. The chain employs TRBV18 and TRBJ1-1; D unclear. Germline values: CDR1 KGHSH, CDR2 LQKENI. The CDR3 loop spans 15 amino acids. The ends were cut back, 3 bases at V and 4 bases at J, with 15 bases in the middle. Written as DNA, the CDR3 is TGTGCCAGCTCACCGCTTGACAACGCTATCACTGAAGCTTTCTTT. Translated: CASSPLDNAITEAFF.

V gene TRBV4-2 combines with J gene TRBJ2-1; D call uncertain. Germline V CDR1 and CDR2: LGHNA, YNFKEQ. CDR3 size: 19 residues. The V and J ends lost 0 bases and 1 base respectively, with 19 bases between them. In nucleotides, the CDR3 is TGTGCCAGCAGCCAAGATTTCCCCGGTCGTTTTGCATCCTACAATGAGCAGTTCTTC. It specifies CASSQDFPGRFASYNEQFF.

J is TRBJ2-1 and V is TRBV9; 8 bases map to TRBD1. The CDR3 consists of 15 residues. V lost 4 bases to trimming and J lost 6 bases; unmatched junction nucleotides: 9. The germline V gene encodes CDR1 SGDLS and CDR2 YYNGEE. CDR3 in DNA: TGTGCCAGCAGCCCCAGACAGGGGTTCGGCAATGAGCAGTTCTTC. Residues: CASSPRQGFGNEQFF.

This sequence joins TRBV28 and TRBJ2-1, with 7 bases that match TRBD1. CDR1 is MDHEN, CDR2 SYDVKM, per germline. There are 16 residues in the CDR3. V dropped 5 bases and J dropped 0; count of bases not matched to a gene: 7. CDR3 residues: CASSPSRGISYNEQFF. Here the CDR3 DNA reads TGTGCCAGCAGTCCCTCCAGGGGGATCTCCTACAATGAGCAGTTCTTC.

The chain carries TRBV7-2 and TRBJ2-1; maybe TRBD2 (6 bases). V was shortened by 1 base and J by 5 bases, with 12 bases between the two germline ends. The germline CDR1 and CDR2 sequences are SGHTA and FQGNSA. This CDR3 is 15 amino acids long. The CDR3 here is CASSLEGLHNNEQFF. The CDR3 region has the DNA TGTGCCAGCAGCTTAGAGGGACTCCATAACAATGAGCAGTTCTTC. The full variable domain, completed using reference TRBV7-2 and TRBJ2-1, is GAGVSQSPSNKVTEKGKDVELRCDPISGHTALYWYRQSLGQGLEFLIYFQGNSAPDKSGLPSDRFSAERTGGSVSTLTIQRTQQEDSAVYLCASSLEGLHNNEQFFGPGTRLTVL.

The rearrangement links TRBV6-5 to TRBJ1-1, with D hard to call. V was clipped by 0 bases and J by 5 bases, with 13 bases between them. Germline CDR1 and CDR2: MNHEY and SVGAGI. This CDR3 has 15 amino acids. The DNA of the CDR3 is TGTGCCAGCAGTTACTCGCATGGGGTGAGAACTGAAGCTTTCTTT. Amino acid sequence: CASSYSHGVRTEAFF.